Detailed here is one TCR beta chain. The entry originates in a study of T cells in Graves' hyperthyroidism and ophthalmopathy. CDR3 size: 17 residues. V was trimmed by 4 bases and J by 0 bases, leaving 13 bases between them. Germline values: CDR1 SGHAT, CDR2 FQNNGV. Using RNA transcripts as the source, TCR beta CDR3 regions were amplified. HTBI primers were used for first-round RT-PCR of the TCR CDR3. TCRdb recomputed calls from the multiplex PCR reads with MiXCR, one row per CDR3 protein. The sample shows 450,000 to 700,000 distinct CDR3 sequences, 46% of them seen only once. The TCR comes from an adult woman with Graves' disease, either hyperthyroidism or ophthalmopathy (not recorded which). The chain joins TRBV11-2 to TRBJ1-6; tentative D call: TRBD1 (6 bases). Sequencing used peripheral blood or thyroid tissue (not recorded which). The CDR3 is CASSYSGASSYNSPLHF. CDR3 DNA: TGTGCCAGCAGCTACTCAGGGGCGAGCTCCTATAATTCACCCCTCCACTTT.